This T cell receptor beta chain is drawn from a study of cytomegalovirus exposure and HLA in healthy donors. Findings and limits, study-wide: A later analysis revealed that TCR association rates differed between HLA loci, peaking at DRB1 and bottoming out at HLA-C.

As regards this clone: The antigen is not known.

The CDR3 runs 15 residues. The germline V gene encodes CDR1 SGHNT and CDR2 YENEEA. Trimming took 7 bases from V and 3 from J, leaving 18 bases between them. In the PCR, 60 Vbeta and 13 Jbeta primers were used. Measured with immunoSEQ multiplex PCR; TCRdb has only the in-frame clones, and not every one. This table holds 150,000 to 170,000 clones, around 81% found once. Sequencing was performed on PBMCs. The clonotype comes from a woman between 35 and 50 years old in good health and CMV-seropositive. The chain carries TRBV11-3 and TRBJ1-1; TRBD1 is a possible D gene (5 bases). The chain's CDR3 is CASTTGGLGDTEAFF. CDR3 nucleotides: TGTGCCAGCACCACGGGGGGGTTAGGGGACACTGAAGCTTTCTTT. The whole variable domain, filled in from reference TRBV11-3 and TRBJ1-1, reads EAGVVQSPRYKIIEKKQPVAFWCNPISGHNTLYWYLQNLGQGPELLIRYENEEAVDDSQLPKDRFSAERLKGVDSTLKIQPAELGDSAVYLCASTTGGLGDTEAFFGQGTRLTVV.